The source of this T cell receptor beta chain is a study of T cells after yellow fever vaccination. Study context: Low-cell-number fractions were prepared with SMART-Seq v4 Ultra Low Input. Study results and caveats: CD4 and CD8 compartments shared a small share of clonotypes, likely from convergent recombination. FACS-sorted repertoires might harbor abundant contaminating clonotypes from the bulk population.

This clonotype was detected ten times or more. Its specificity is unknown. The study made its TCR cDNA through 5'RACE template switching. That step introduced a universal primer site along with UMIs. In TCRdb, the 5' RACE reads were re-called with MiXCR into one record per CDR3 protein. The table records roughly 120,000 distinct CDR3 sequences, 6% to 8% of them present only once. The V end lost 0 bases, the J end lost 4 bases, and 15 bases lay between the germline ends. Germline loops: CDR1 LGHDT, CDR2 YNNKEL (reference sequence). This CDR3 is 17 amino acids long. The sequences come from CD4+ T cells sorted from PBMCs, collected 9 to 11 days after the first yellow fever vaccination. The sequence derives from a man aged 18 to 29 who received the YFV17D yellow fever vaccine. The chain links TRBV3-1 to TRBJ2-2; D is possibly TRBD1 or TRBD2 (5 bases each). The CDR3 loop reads CASSQEWGMRSTGELFF. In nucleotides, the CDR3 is TGTGCCAGCAGCCAAGAATGGGGGATGAGGTCCACCGGGGAGCTGTTTTTT.